A selection of T cell receptor beta chains follows, all from one sample in a study of metastatic and nonmetastatic thyroid tumors. TCRdb re-clonotyped the PCR reads through MiXCR. The top ten clones hold about 7.3% of a sample with 20,000 to 25,000 clones, approximately 11% of them seen once. The sample consisted of blood. All receptors come from a female donor with papillary thyroid cancer or a benign thyroid nodule (not recorded which). Some clones in this sample may be carry-over from other donors' samples. Each CDR3 is given with its conserved first and last residue. Fields, in order: clone size, J gene, D gene, V gene, CDR3 length, CDR3 protein, CDR3 DNA. The D gene is left open where the match is weak. Each size is once, few, many, or a class for an expanded clone.

>few|TRBJ2-7|TRBD2|TRBV6-1|16
CAGIPFGTSVSYEQHF
TGTGCCGGCATTCCATTCGGGACTAGCGTATCCTACGAGCAGCACTTC
>many|TRBJ2-1|-|TRBV9|19
CASSVGLVGPTTDYNEQFF
TGTGCCAGCAGCGTAGGATTGGTAGGGCCTACAACGGATTACAATGAGCAGTTCTTC
>many|TRBJ2-2|-|TRBV7-8|15
CASSPRRTNTGELFF
TGTGCCAGCAGCCCTAGGAGAACCAACACCGGGGAGCTGTTTTTT
>many|TRBJ1-1|-|TRBV20-1|13
CSARHNMNTEAFF
TGCAGTGCTAGGCATAACATGAACACTGAAGCTTTCTTT
>many|TRBJ2-4|-|TRBV5-5|16
CASSLSISLAKNIQYF
TGTGCCAGCAGCTTGTCCATTTCCCTAGCCAAAAACATTCAGTACTTC
>many|TRBJ2-7|-|TRBV2|12
CASSDSEYEQYF
TGTGCCAGCAGTGACAGTGAGTACGAGCAGTACTTC
>many|TRBJ2-3|TRBD2|TRBV19|15
CASSDRVAGGDTQYF
TGTGCCAGTAGTGATCGGGTAGCGGGAGGAGATACGCAGTATTTT
>many|TRBJ2-7|-|TRBV20-1|15
CSASAGLLPRYEQYF
TGCAGTGCTAGTGCAGGGCTACTACCACGGTACGAGCAGTACTTC
>many|TRBJ1-2|-|TRBV5-4|13
CASSLGPSGGYTF
TGTGCCAGCAGCTTGGGACCTTCTGGGGGCTACACCTTC
>many|TRBJ2-1|-|TRBV7-7|15
CASSPEAGSYNEQFF
TGTGCTAGCAGCCCGGAGGCGGGCTCCTACAATGAGCAGTTCTTC
>many|TRBJ2-3|-|TRBV6-4|14
CASSREPSTDTQYF
TGTGCCAGCAGCAGGGAACCTAGCACAGATACGCAGTATTTT